This TCR beta chain came from a study of shared T cell receptors in the human thymus. Clones were read by immunoSEQ multiplex PCR, and TCRdb kept only the in-frame ones, dropping some. The sample lists over 450,000 clones, about four fifths occurring once. This CDR3 is 16 amino acids long. The V gene's germline CDR1 is SGDLS and CDR2 YYNGEE. V lost 0 bases to trimming and J lost 1 base, with 14 bases between them. This sample also belongs to another study, concerning human thymus T cells. From that second work: Thymic tissue was derived from resections collected during corrective heart surgery. It looked as if thymic and blood repertoires used V and J genes in a biased way.

The chain is built from TRBV9 and TRBJ2-7; TRBD2 might be the D (6 bases). The source of this sequence is a boy in the first two years of life with a congenital heart defect. The sample taken for sequencing was thymocytes. DNA for the CDR3: TGTGCCAGCAGCGTAGGAACGTTTGGGAGGTCCTACGAGCAGTACTTC. It is translated as CASSVGTFGRSYEQYF.